The rows below give T cell receptor beta chains drawn from one sample of a study of blood T cell repertoires in COVID-19. Generated by immunoSEQ multiplex PCR, the TCRdb table keeps only in-frame clones and is missing some. The sample has under 200,000 clones, approximately 91% seen once. The sample taken for sequencing was peripheral blood. Source of these receptors: a man aged 70-80 years with active or convalescent COVID-19. Both conserved end residues are part of each CDR3. A D gene is named only where the DNA matches it firmly. The listing skips clone size in some rows; elsewhere it reads once, few, many or a size class.

TRBV7-9,NA,TRBJ1-1,14,NA,CASSSGDRNTEAFF,TGTGCCAGCAGCTCCGGAGACAGGAACACTGAAGCTTTCTTT
TRBV6-5,NA,TRBJ2-1,15,TRBD2,CASSPPEAGINEQFF,TGTGCCAGCAGTCCCCCCGAAGCGGGGATTAATGAGCAGTTCTTC
TRBV5-1,NA,TRBJ2-1,18,TRBD2,CASSLVAGGFSSYNEQFF,TGCGCCAGCAGCTTGGTAGCGGGGGGCTTCTCCTCCTACAATGAGCAGTTCTTC
TRBV2,NA,TRBJ2-7,15,TRBD1,CASRVTGTGSYEQYF,TGTGCCAGCAGGGTTACCGGGACAGGGAGCTACGAGCAGTACTTC
TRBV19,once,TRBJ2-1,14,TRBD1,CASSIGQGYNEQFF,TGTGCCAGTAGTATCGGACAGGGCTACAATGAGCAGTTCTTC
TRBV28,NA,TRBJ1-4,11,NA,CASSLREKLFF,TGTGCCAGCAGTTTACGGGAAAAACTGTTTTTT
TRBV2,once,TRBJ2-5,13,NA,CASSGLTSETQYF,TGTGCCAGCAGTGGGCTGACATCGGAGACCCAGTACTTC
TRBV2,NA,TRBJ2-1,14,NA,CASSDPGLHNEQFF,TGTGCCAGCAGTGATCCGGGACTCCACAATGAGCAGTTCTTC
TRBV5-1,once,TRBJ2-6,14,NA,CASTDSPGANVLTF,TGCGCCAGCACCGACAGCCCTGGGGCCAACGTCCTGACTTTC
TRBV11-3,NA,TRBJ2-2,12,NA,CASSYGTGELFF,TGTGCCAGCAGCTACGGCACCGGGGAGCTGTTTTTT
TRBV28,NA,TRBJ1-2,13,TRBD1,CASRVGTEYGYTF,TGTGCCAGCAGAGTCGGGACAGAATATGGCTACACCTTC
TRBV3-1/TRBV3-2,NA,TRBJ2-1,15,TRBD1,CASSQDWTGGDEQFF,TGTGCCAGCAGCCAAGATTGGACAGGGGGAGATGAGCAGTTCTTC
TRBV6-2/TRBV6-3,NA,TRBJ2-2,14,NA,CASTPAGRTGELFF,TGTGCCAGCACCCCCGCAGGCCGCACCGGGGAGCTGTTTTTT
TRBV23-1,NA,TRBJ1-6,14,NA,CASRNGQFNSPLHF,TGCGCCAGCAGGAACGGACAGTTTAATTCACCCCTCCACTTT
TRBV29-1,NA,TRBJ2-5,12,TRBD2,CSVLAGQETQYF,TGCAGCGTCTTAGCGGGACAAGAGACCCAGTACTTC
TRBV28,NA,TRBJ1-2,14,NA,CASSLVRQLYGYTF,TGTGCCAGCAGTTTAGTGCGACAACTCTATGGCTACACCTTC
TRBV24-1,NA,TRBJ2-3,16,TRBD1,CATSDYGTGSTDTQYF,TGTGCCACCAGTGACTACGGGACAGGGAGCACAGATACGCAGTATTTT
TRBV10-3,NA,TRBJ1-4,15,NA,CAISASQGFSEKLFF,TGTGCCATCAGCGCATCACAGGGTTTTAGTGAAAAACTGTTTTTT
TRBV5-6,few,TRBJ2-7,15,NA,CASSLRDILSYEQYF,TGTGCCAGCAGCTTACGGGACATCCTCTCCTACGAGCAGTACTTC
TRBV15,NA,TRBJ1-1,14,NA,CATSRGSGNTEAFF,TGTGCCACCAGCAGAGGGAGTGGGAACACTGAAGCTTTCTTT
TRBV4-1,NA,TRBJ2-5,15,TRBD1,CASSQSRDRQETQYF,TGCGCCAGCAGCCAGAGCCGGGACAGACAAGAGACCCAGTACTTC
TRBV23-1,NA,TRBJ2-7,14,NA,CASSNSTGGREWYF,TGCGCCAGCAGTAACTCAACAGGGGGGAGGGAGTGGTACTTC
TRBV21-1,NA,TRBJ2-2,17,NA,CASSNHLGSRFPGELFF,TGTGCCAGCAGCAATCATCTAGGCAGCCGTTTCCCCGGGGAGCTGTTTTTT
TRBV5-4,NA,TRBJ1-2,15,TRBD1,CASSRGGTGLGGYTF,TGTGCCAGCAGCCGAGGAGGGACAGGGCTTGGTGGCTACACCTTC
TRBV5-5,NA,TRBJ1-4,15,TRBD1,CASSLGTGAAEKLFF,TGTGCCAGCAGCTTGGGGACAGGGGCGGCTGAAAAACTGTTTTTT
TRBV7-9,few,TRBJ1-1,14,NA,CASSLLSIGGEAFF,TGTGCCAGCAGCTTATTATCTATTGGGGGCGAAGCTTTCTTT
TRBV10-3,NA,TRBJ2-1,14,TRBD2,CAVKRGDSYNEQFF,TGTGCCGTAAAGCGGGGGGACTCCTACAATGAGCAGTTCTTC
TRBV11-3,few,TRBJ2-1,16,TRBD2,CASSLSSGGARDEQFF,TGTGCCAGCAGCTTATCCAGCGGGGGGGCCAGGGATGAGCAGTTCTTC
TRBV24-1,few,TRBJ2-2,14,NA,CATRNGEELGELFF,TGTGCCACCAGGAATGGGGAGGAGTTAGGGGAGCTGTTTTTT
TRBV27,NA,TRBJ2-3,14,NA,CASSLGGGTDTQYF,TGTGCCAGCAGTCTTGGGGGCGGGACAGATACGCAGTATTTT
TRBV7-2,NA,TRBJ1-5,14,TRBD1,CASSLQGADQPQHF,TGTGCCAGCAGCTTACAGGGGGCCGATCAGCCCCAGCATTTT
TRBV11-2,few,TRBJ2-7,13,NA,CASSTSLGYEQYF,TGTGCCAGCAGCACTAGCCTGGGCTACGAGCAGTACTTC
TRBV5-1,NA,TRBJ2-2,15,NA,CASSPRQLPKGWLFF,TGCGCCAGCAGCCCACGCCAGTTGCCAAAGGGGTGGCTGTTTTTT
TRBV5-1,once,TRBJ2-7,13,TRBD1,CASSDDRGHEQYF,TGCGCCAGCAGCGACGACAGGGGTCACGAGCAGTACTTC
TRBV19,NA,TRBJ1-2,11,NA,CASKEGYGYTF,TGTGCCAGTAAGGAGGGCTATGGCTACACCTTC
TRBV5-1,NA,TRBJ2-3,12,NA,CASSRTTDTQYF,TGCGCCAGCAGCCGGACTACGGATACGCAGTATTTT
TRBV10-3,NA,TRBJ1-4,11,NA,CASKSREKLFF,TGTGCCTCGAAGAGCCGTGAAAAACTGTTTTTT